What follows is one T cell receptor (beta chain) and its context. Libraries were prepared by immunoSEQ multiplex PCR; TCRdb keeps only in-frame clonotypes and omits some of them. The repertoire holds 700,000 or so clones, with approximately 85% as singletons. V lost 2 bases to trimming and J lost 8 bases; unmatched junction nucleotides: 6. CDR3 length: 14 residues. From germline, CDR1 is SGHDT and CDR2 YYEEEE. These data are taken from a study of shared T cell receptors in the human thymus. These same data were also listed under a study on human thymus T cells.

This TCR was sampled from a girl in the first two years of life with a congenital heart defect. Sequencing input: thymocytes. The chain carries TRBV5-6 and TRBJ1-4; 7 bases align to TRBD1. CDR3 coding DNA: TGTGCCAGCAGCTTTGAGGGGGCGGAAGAAAAACTGTTTTTT. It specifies CASSFEGAEEKLFF.